This entry is about one T cell receptor (beta chain). V was trimmed by 0 bases and J by 10 bases, leaving 12 bases between them. There are 12 residues in the CDR3. In germline, CDR1 is SQVTM, CDR2 ANQGSEA. The data were taken from a study of T cell responses to AZD1222 COVID-19 vaccine. The repertoire was sequenced with immunoSEQ multiplex PCR; TCRdb's copy has only in-frame clones and lacks some. The sample has approximately 190,000 clones, 85% to 90% seen once. This sequence was found in an adult in good health. The sequenced sample was peripheral blood, obtained on day 0 of MenACWY control vaccination. The chain has TRBV29-1 and TRBJ1-2; D gene ambiguous. CDR3 DNA: TGCAGCGTTGAAGATCTGCCCGGGGACTACACCTTC. It yields the protein CSVEDLPGDYTF. The complete variable domain, with remaining parts taken from reference TRBV29-1 and TRBJ1-2, reads SAVISQKPSRDICQRGTSLTIQCQVDSQVTMMFWYRQQPGQSLTLIATANQGSEATYESGFVIDKFPISRPNLTFSTLTVSNMSPEDSSIYLCSVEDLPGDYTFGSGTRLTVV.